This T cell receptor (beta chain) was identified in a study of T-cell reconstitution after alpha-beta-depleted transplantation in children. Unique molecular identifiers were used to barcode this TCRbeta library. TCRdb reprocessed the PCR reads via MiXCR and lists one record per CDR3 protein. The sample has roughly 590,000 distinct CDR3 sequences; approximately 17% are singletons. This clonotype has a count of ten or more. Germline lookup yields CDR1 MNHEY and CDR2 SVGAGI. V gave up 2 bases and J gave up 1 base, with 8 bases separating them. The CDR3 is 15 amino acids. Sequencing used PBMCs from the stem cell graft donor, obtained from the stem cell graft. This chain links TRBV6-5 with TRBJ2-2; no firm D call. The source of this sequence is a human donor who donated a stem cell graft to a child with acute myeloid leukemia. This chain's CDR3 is CASSYEAENTGELFF. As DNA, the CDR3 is TGTGCCAGCAGTTACGAGGCGGAGAACACCGGGGAGCTGTTTTTT.